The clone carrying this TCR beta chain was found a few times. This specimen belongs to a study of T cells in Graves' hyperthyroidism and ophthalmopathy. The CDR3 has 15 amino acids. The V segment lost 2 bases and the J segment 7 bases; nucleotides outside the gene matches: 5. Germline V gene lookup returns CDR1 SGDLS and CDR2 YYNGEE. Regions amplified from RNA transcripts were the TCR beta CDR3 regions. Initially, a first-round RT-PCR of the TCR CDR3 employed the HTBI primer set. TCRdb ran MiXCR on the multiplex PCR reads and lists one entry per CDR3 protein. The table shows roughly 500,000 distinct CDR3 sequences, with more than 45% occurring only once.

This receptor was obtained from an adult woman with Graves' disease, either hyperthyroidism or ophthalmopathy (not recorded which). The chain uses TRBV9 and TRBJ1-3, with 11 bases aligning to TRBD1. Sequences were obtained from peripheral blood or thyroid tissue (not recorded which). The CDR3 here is CASSVRDRGWNTIYF. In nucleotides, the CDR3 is TGTGCCAGCAGCGTCCGGGACAGGGGGTGGAACACCATATATTTT.